This T cell receptor (beta chain) was profiled in a study of blood T cell repertoires in COVID-19 (dated by TCRdb to 2018 to 2020). In terms of the full investigation: The collaborator samples originated in the United States, Italy and Spain and spanned the acute and convalescent phases of COVID-19. The repertoires were made available in a free public database intended to serve as a resource for research on the immune response to SARS-CoV-2. The samples were drawn from the first 160 participants of the ongoing ImmuneRACE study and from 1,254 subjects provided by 6 global collaborators. Deeply sampled blood TCRbeta repertoires from subjects exposed to, actively infected with, or recovered from COVID-19 were included in the dataset. Where available, HLA class I and class II types were obtained from metadata supplied by the sample provider rather than from assay-based typing. Nearly every sample came with metadata listing a de-identified subject ID, COVID-19 status, age in years and sex. The material from the prospective study consisted of cDNA or gDNA derived from T cells, B-cell-depleted T cells, or PBMCs. What the study reported, not specific to this receptor: The quantity of clinical and demographic metadata differed by source and by participant and was supplied without curation.

Worth noting for this clone: The target of this receptor is not known. The record has no base qualities; no much larger clone is one base away.

V and J are truncated by 5 bases and 2 bases respectively, leaving an intervening sequence of 15 bases. CDR1 and CDR2 were assigned from the germline V gene as MNHEY and SVGAGI. CDR3 length: 15 amino acids, cysteine to phenylalanine. Just CDR3 DNA is preserved here, 45 bases in frame from base 1. Each collaborating institution followed its own protocols to collect whole blood in K2EDTA tubes. For TCRbeta analysis, collaborators shipped samples as frozen whole blood, isolated PBMCs, or DNA extracted from either of those sample types. TCRbeta CDR3 regions were amplified from genomic DNA using the immunoSEQ Assay, a bias-controlled multiplex PCR. The original methods were these. The number of nucleated cells in each sample was estimated from the amplification of reference gene primers within the assay. Sequence reads were collapsed and filtered to measure the absolute abundance of every unique TCRbeta CDR3 rearrangement. Productive Simpson clonality was computed per sample as the square root of Simpson's diversity index over productive rearrangements. Entries here come from immuneACCESS through TCRdb and include only in-frame sequences with V and J called. Some clones fail to appear in such tables; in the studies checked, an unresolved V gene covers under half of the shortfall, and the cause of the remainder is unknown. That table supplies the V and J calls and clone size; D and trimming were determined from the DNA. In all, the sample holds over 65,000 clones, and more than 75% of those were seen once. The top ten constitute 9% to 15% of the sample.

Sequencing used peripheral blood. The rearranged segments are TRBV6-5 and TRBJ1-2; the D gene identity is not certain. The receptor was derived from a human donor in a cohort sampled during active COVID-19. The CDR3 reads as follows: CASSPGLAQNYGYTF. In nucleotide form, the sequence is TGTGCCAGCAGTCCAGGCCTTGCCCAAAACTATGGCTACACCTTC.